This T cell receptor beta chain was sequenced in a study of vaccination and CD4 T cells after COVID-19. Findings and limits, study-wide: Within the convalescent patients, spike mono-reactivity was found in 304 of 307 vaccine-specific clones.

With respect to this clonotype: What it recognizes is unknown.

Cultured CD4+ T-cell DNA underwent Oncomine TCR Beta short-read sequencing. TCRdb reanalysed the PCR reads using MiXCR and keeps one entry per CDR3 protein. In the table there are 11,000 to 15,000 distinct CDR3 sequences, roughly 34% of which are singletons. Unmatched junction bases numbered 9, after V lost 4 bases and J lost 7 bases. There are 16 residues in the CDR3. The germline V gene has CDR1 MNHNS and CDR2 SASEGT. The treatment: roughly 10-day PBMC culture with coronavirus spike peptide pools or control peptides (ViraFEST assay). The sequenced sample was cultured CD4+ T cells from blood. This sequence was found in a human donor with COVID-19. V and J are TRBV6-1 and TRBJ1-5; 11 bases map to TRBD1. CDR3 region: CASSGKGQGALQPQHF. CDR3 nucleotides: TGTGCCAGCAGTGGAAAAGGACAGGGGGCTTTACAGCCCCAGCATTTT.